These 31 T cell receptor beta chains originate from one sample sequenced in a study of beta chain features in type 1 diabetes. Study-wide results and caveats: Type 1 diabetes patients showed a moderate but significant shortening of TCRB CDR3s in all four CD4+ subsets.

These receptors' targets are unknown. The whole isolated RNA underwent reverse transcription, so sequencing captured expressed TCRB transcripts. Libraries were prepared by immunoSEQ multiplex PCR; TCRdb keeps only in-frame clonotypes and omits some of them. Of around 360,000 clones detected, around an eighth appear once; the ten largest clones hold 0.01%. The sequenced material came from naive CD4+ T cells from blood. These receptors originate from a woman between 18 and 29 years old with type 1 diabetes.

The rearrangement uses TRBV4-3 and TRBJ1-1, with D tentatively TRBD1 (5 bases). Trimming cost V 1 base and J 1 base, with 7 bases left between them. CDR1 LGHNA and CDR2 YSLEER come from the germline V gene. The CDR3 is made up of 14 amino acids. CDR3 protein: CASSQGGGNTEAFF. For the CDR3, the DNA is TGCGCCAGCAGCCAAGGGGGGGGGAACACTGAAGCTTTCTTT.

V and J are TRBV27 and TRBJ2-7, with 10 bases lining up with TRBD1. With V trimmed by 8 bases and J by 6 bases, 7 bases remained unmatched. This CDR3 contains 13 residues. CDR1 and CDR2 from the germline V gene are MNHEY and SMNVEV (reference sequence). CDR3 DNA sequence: TGTGCCAGCGGATACCGGACAGGGGGCGAGCAGTACTTC. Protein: CASGYRTGGEQYF.

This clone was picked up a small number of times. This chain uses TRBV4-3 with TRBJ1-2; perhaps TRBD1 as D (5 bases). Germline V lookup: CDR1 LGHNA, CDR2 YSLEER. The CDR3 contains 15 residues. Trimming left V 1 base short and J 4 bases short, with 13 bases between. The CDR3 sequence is CASSQGDSVLYGYTF. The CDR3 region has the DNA TGCGCCAGCAGCCAAGGAGACAGCGTGCTCTATGGCTACACCTTC.

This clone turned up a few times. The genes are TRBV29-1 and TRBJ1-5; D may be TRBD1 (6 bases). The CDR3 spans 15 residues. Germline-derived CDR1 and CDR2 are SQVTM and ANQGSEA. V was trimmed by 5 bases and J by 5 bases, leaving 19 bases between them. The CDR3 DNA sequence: TGCAGCGTTCGAGAGGGGGTGTTCTCTCATCAGCCCCAGCATTTT. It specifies CSVREGVFSHQPQHF.

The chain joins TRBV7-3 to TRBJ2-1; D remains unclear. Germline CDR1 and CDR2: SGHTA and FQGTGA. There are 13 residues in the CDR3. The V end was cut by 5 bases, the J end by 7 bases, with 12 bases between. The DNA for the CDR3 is TGTGCCAGCAGCACTACAAACGGTAATGAGCAGTTCTTC. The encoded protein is CASSTTNGNEQFF. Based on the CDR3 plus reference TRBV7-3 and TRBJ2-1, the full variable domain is GAGVSQTPSNKVTEKGKYVELRCDPISGHTALYWYRQSLGQGPEFLIYFQGTGAADDSGLPNDRFFAVRPEGSVSTLKIQRTERGDSAVYLCASSTTNGNEQFFGPGTRLTVL.

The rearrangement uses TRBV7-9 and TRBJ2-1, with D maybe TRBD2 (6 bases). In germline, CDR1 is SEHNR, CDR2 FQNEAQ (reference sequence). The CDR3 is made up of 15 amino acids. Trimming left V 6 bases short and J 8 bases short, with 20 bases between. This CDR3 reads CASSLAGTQVHEQFF. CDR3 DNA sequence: TGTGCCAGCAGTCTCGCCGGGACTCAAGTCCATGAGCAGTTCTTC.

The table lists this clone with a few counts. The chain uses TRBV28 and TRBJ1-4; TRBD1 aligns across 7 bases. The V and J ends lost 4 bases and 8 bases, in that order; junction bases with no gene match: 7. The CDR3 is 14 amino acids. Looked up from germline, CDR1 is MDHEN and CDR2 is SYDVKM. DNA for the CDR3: TGTGCCAGCAGTTCGCAGGGGGTAGGGGAAAAACTGTTTTTT. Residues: CASSSQGVGEKLFF. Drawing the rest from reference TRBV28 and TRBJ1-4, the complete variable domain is DVKVTQSSRYLVKRTGEKVFLECVQDMDHENMFWYRQDPGLGLRLIYFSYDVKMKEKGDIPEGYSVSREKKERFSLILESASTNQTSMYLCASSSQGVGEKLFFGSGTQLSVL.

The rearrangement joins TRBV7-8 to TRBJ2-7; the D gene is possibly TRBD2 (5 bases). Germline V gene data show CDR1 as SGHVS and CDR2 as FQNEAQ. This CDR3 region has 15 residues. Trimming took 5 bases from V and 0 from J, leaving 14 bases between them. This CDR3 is CASSVDYPSSYEQYF. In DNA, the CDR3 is TGTGCCAGCAGCGTAGACTACCCCAGCTCCTACGAGCAGTACTTC.

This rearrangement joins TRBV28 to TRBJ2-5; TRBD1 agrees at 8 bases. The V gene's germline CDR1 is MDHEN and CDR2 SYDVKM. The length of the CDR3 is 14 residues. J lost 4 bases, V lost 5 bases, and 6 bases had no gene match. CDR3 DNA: TGTGCCAGCAGTGGCCCCGGGACAGGAGAGACCCAGTACTTC. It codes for CASSGPGTGETQYF.

The CDR3 spells CASTQGTYRVAFF. The CDR3 bases are TGTGCCAGTACCCAAGGAACTTACCGGGTGGCTTTCTTT. The chain joins TRBV19 to TRBJ1-1; D gene ambiguous. V lost 7 bases and J 11 bases, leaving 20 bases between the germline ends. From germline, CDR1 is LNHDA and CDR2 SQIVND (reference sequence). The CDR3 spans 13 residues.

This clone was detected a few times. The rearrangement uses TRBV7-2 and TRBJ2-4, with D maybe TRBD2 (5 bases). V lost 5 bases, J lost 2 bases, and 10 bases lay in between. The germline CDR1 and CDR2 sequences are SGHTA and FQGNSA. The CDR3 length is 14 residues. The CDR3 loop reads CASSPPGTKNIQYF. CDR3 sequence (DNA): TGTGCCAGCAGCCCTCCCGGGACCAAAAACATTCAGTACTTC.

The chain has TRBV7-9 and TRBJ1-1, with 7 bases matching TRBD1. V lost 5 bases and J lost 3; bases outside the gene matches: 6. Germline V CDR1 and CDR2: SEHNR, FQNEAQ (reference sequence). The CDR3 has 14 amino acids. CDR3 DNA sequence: TGTGCCAGCAGCAAAACGCAGGGGGACACTGAAGCTTTCTTT. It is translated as CASSKTQGDTEAFF.

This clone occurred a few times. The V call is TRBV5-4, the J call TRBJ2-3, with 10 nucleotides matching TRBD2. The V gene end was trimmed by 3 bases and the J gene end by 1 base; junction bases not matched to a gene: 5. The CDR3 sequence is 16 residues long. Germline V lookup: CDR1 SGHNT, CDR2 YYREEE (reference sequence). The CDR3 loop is CASSWAGTSGTDTQYF. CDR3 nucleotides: TGTGCCAGCAGCTGGGCCGGGACTAGCGGCACAGATACGCAGTATTTT.

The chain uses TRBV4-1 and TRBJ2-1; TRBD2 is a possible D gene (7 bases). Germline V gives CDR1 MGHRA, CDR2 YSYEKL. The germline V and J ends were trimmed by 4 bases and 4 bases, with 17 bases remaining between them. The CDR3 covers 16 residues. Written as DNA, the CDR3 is TGCGCCAGCAGCCCACCGCGGGGGCCGAGGTACAATGAGCAGTTCTTC. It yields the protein CASSPPRGPRYNEQFF.

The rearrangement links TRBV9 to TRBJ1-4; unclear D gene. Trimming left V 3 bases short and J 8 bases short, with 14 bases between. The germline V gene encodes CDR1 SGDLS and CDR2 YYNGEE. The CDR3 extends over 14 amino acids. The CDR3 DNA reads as TGTGCCAGCAGCGCCGACCGGAAAGCGGAAAAACTGTTTTTT. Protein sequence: CASSADRKAEKLFF.

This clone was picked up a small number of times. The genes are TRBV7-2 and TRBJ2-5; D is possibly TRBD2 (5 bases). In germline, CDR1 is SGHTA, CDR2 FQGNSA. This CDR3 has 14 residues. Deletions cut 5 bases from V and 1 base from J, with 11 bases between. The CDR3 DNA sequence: TGTGCCAGCAGCGAATACGGGGTCCAAGAGACCCAGTACTTC. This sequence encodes CASSEYGVQETQYF. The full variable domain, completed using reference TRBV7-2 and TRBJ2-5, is GAGVSQSPSNKVTEKGKDVELRCDPISGHTALYWYRQSLGQGLEFLIYFQGNSAPDKSGLPSDRFSAERTGGSVSTLTIQRTQQEDSAVYLCASSEYGVQETQYFGPGTRLLVL.

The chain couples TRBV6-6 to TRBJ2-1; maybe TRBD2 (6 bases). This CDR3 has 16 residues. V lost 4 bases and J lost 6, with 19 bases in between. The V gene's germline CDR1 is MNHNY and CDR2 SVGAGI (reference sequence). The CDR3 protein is CASSSISGVGTNEQFF. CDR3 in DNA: TGTGCCAGCAGTTCCATTAGCGGCGTCGGTACCAATGAGCAGTTCTTC.

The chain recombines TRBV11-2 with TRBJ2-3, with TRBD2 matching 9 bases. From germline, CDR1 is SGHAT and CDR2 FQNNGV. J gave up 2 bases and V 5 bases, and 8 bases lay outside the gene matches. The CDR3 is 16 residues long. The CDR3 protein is CASSQGTSKLTDTQYF. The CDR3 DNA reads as TGTGCCAGCAGCCAAGGGACTAGCAAGCTCACAGATACGCAGTATTTT.

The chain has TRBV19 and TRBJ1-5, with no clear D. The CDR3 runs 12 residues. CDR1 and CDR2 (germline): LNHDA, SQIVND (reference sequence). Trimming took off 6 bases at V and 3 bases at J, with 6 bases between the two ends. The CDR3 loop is CASRQFNQPQHF. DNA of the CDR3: TGTGCCAGTAGGCAGTTCAATCAGCCCCAGCATTTT.

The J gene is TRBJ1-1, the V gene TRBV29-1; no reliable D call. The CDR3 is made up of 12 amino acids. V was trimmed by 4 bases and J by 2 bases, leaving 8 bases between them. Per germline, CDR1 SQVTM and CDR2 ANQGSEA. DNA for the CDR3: TGCAGCGTTGTAGGAGCCAACACTGAAGCTTTCTTT. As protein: CSVVGANTEAFF.

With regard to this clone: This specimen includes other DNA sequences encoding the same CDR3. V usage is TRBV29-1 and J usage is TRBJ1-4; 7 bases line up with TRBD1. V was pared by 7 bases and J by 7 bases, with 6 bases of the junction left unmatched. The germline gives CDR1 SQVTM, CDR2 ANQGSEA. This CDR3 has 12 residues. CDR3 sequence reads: CSARQGGEKLFF. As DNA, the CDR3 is TGCAGCGCCCGACAGGGCGGTGAAAAACTGTTTTTT.

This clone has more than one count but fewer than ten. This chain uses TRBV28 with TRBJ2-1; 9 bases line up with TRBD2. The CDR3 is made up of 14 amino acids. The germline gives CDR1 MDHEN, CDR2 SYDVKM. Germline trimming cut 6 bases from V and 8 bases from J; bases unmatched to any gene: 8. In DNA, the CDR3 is TGTGCCAGCAGCCTTAGCGGGAGAGGTGATGAGCAGTTCTTC. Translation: CASSLSGRGDEQFF.

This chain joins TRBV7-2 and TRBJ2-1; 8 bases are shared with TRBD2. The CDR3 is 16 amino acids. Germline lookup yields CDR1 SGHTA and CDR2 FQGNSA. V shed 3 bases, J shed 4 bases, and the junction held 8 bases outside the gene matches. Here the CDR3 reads CASSLGGLGLYNEQFF. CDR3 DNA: TGTGCCAGCAGCTTGGGGGGACTAGGGCTTTACAATGAGCAGTTCTTC.

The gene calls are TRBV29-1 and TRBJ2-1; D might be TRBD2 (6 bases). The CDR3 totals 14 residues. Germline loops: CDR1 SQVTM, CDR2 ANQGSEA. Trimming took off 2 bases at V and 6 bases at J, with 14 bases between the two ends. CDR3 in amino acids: CSVERPGVFNEQFF. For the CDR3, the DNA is TGCAGCGTTGAACGTCCGGGGGTGTTCAATGAGCAGTTCTTC.

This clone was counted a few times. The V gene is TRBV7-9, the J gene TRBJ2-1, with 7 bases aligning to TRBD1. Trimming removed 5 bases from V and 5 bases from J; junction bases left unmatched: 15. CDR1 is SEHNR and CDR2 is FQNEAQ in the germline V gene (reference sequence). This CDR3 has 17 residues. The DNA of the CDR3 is TGTGCCAGCAGCACACTTCCTAGACAGGGCACTAACAATGAGCAGTTCTTC. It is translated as CASSTLPRQGTNNEQFF.

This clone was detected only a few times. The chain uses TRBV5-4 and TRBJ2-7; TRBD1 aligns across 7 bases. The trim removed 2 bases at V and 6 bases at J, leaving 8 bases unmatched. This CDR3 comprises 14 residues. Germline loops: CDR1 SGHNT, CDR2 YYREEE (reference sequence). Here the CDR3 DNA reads TGTGCCAGCAGCTTAAGAGGGGGCTTCGCCGAGCAGTACTTC. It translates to CASSLRGGFAEQYF.

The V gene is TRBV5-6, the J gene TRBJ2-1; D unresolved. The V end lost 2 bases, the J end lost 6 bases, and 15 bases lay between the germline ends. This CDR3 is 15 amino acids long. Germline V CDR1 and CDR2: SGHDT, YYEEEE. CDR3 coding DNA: TGTGCCAGCAGCTTTCAAGTAAGAGAGATCAATGAGCAGTTCTTC. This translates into CASSFQVREINEQFF.

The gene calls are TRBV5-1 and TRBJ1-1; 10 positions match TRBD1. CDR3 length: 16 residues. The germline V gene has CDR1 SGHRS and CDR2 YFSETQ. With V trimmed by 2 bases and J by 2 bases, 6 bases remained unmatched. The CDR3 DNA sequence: TGCGCCAGCAGCTTCCAACCGACAGGGGGCAACACTGAAGCTTTCTTT. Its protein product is CASSFQPTGGNTEAFF.

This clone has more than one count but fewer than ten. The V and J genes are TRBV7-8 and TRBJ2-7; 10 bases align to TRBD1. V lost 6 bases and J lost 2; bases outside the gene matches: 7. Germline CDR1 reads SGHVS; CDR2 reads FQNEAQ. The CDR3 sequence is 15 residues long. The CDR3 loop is CASRNRDRGTYEQYF. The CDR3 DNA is TGTGCCAGCAGAAACCGGGACAGGGGCACCTACGAGCAGTACTTC. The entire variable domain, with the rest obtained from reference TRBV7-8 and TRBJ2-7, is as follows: GAGVSQSPRYKVAKRGQDVALRCDPISGHVSLFWYQQALGQGPEFLTYFQNEAQLDKSGLPSDRFFAERPEGSVSTLKIQRTQQEDSAVYLCASRNRDRGTYEQYFGPGTRLTVT.

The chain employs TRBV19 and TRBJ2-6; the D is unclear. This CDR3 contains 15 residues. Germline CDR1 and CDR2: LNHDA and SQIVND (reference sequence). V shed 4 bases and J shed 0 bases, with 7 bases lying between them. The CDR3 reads CASSRLDSGANVLTF. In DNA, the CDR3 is TGTGCCAGTAGTAGACTGGACTCTGGGGCCAACGTCCTGACTTTC.

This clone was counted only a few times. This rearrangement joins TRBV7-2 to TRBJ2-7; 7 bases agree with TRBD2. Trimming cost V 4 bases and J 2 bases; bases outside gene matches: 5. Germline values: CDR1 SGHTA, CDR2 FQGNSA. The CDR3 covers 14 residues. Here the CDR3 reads CASSSGLPAYEQYF. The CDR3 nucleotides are TGTGCCAGCAGCTCGGGACTACCAGCCTACGAGCAGTACTTC.